Listed here is a single TCR beta chain. The sample comes from a study of blood T cells in healthy people across ages. A sample-barcoded 5' primer and a J-beta primer mix were used in a second PCR of roughly 6 to 11 cycles. One entry per CDR3 protein results from TCRdb running MiXCR on the 5' RACE reads. In the table there are fewer than 2,000,000 distinct CDR3 sequences, around 42% of which are singletons. The CDR3 contains 12 residues. Germline V gene sequence: CDR1 DFQATT, CDR2 SNEGSKA (reference sequence). Trimming shortened V by 6 bases and J by 10 bases, and 19 bases separated the two germline ends.

The source material was blood. The chain employs TRBV20-1 and TRBJ2-7, with a possible D match to TRBD2 (5 bases). The TCR comes from a human donor in good health. The CDR3 DNA reads as TGCAGTGCCCCCGAGGGCGGAATTAACCAGTACTTC. Its translation: CSAPEGGINQYF.